A selection of T cell receptor beta chains follows, all from one sample in a study of blood T cell repertoires in COVID-19. Generated by immunoSEQ multiplex PCR, the TCRdb table keeps only in-frame clones and is missing some. The sample yields 45,000 or so clones, over 70% seen once. The sequencing sample was made of peripheral blood. These receptors all come from a woman aged 80 or over with COVID-19, enrolled during active disease. CDR3s include the opening cysteine and the closing phenylalanine or tryptophan. Each record gives: D gene, J gene, clone size, V gene, CDR3 DNA, CDR3 protein. The D gene is left open where the match is weak. For some rows the clone size is stated as once, few or many, or as a class when expanded; others skip it.

>TRBD1|TRBJ2-7|-|TRBV7-9
TGTGCCAGCAGCTTAGGACAGGGGAGGACTACCTACGAGCAGTACTTC
CASSLGQGRTTYEQYF
>-|TRBJ2-3|-|TRBV7-2
TGTGCCAGCAGCTTACAGTACAGGTCAACTAGCACAGATACGCAGTATTTT
CASSLQYRSTSTDTQYF
>-|TRBJ1-4|-|TRBV4-2
TGTGCCAGCTCCTTAGAGGGGACTGTGACTGAAAAACTGTTTTTT
CASSLEGTVTEKLFF
>-|TRBJ1-2|-|TRBV5-1
TGCGCCAGCAGCGGTCAGGGGTATGGCTACACCTTC
CASSGQGYGYTF
>TRBD2|TRBJ2-3|-|TRBV12-5
TGTGCTAGTCGCAGCGGGGGGGTTGGCACAGATACGCAGTATTTT
CASRSGGVGTDTQYF
>TRBD2|TRBJ2-3|-|TRBV29-1
TGCAGCGTTGAGGGGACTAGCGGGGGCCCCACAGATACGCAGTATTTT
CSVEGTSGGPTDTQYF
>TRBD1|TRBJ1-1|-|TRBV12-3/TRBV12-4
TGTGCCAGCAGCCAGGACAGGGCAGCTTTCTTT
CASSQDRAAFF
>-|TRBJ2-3|-|TRBV19
TGTGCCAGTACCCCACCCGAGGGGGCAGATACGCAGTATTTT
CASTPPEGADTQYF
>-|TRBJ1-5|-|TRBV7-8
TGTGCCAGCAGCATCGACAGTATTCAGCCCCAGCATTTT
CASSIDSIQPQHF
>-|TRBJ1-1|-|TRBV29-1
TGCAGCGGGGGTGGGTCAGGAGCTTTCTTT
CSGGGSGAFF
>TRBD1|TRBJ2-7|-|TRBV28
TGTGCCAGCAGTTTTTCGGACAGGGGGTCCGAGCAGTACTTC
CASSFSDRGSEQYF
>-|TRBJ1-1|-|TRBV28
TGTGCCAGCAGTTCACCCGGGCAGGGGATTTTCGCCACTGAAGCTTTCTTT
CASSSPGQGIFATEAFF
>TRBD2|TRBJ2-7|-|TRBV6-6
TGTGCCAGCAGTTTACTAGCGGGGCTTTACGAGCAGTACTTC
CASSLLAGLYEQYF
>TRBD1|TRBJ1-5|-|TRBV7-2
TGTGCCAGCAGCCCCGGGACAGGGGGCTGGCCCCAGCATTTT
CASSPGTGGWPQHF
>-|TRBJ1-1|-|TRBV24-1
TGTGCCACCAGTGCCTTCAGGTGGCCCCACGAAGCTTTCTTT
CATSAFRWPHEAFF
>-|TRBJ1-5|-|TRBV7-2
TGTGCCAGCAGCTTAGCCCCGGGAAGGTTGGGTAATCAGCCCCAGCATTTT
CASSLAPGRLGNQPQHF
>TRBD2|TRBJ2-7|-|TRBV10-1
TGCGCCAGCAGTGAGTCGATGAGAGCGGGGGCCTCCTACGAGCAGTACTTC
CASSESMRAGASYEQYF
>TRBD1|TRBJ1-2|-|TRBV24-1
TGTGCCACCAGTGATTCCGACAGGGTTTATGGCTACACCTTC
CATSDSDRVYGYTF
>-|TRBJ2-3|-|TRBV30
TGTGCCTGCGACCCGGGATTGGGCTCGCGAGGGGGAGATACGCAGTATTTT
CACDPGLGSRGGDTQYF
>-|TRBJ1-2|few|TRBV28
TGTGCCAGCAGTTTACTTTTGGGGGCTGGGTCTTATAGCTACACCTTC
CASSLLLGAGSYSYTF
>TRBD2|TRBJ2-2|once|TRBV7-9
TGTGCCAGGACTAGCGGAAACACCGGGGAGCTGTTTTTT
CARTSGNTGELFF
>-|TRBJ1-5|-|TRBV25-1
TGTGCCAGCAGTGGACTGACAGGAACTTGGCCCCAGCATTTT
CASSGLTGTWPQHF
>TRBD1|TRBJ1-6|-|TRBV13
TGTGCCAGCAGACGAGCCGGGACAGGGTATAATTCACCCCTCCACTTT
CASRRAGTGYNSPLHF
>TRBD1|TRBJ1-5|-|TRBV19
TGTGCCAGTAGAGAGACAGGGACAGGGGGCGGCAATCAGCCCCAGCATTTT
CASRETGTGGGNQPQHF
>TRBD2|TRBJ2-3|-|TRBV5-1
TGCGCCAGCAGCTTGGGACTAGCGGGAGAGGGCACAGATACGCAGTATTTT
CASSLGLAGEGTDTQYF
>-|TRBJ2-2|-|TRBV11-2
TGTGCCAGCAGCGGCCGGCGGGACCACGGGGAGCTGTTTTTT
CASSGRRDHGELFF
>-|TRBJ1-2|-|TRBV18
TGTGCCAGCTCACCTCGAGGGAATAACTATGGCTACACCTTC
CASSPRGNNYGYTF
>TRBD1|TRBJ1-2|-|TRBV3-1/TRBV3-2
TGTGCCAGCAGCCAAGGCCTAAAAGGGGGCGCTGGCTACACCTTC
CASSQGLKGGAGYTF
>TRBD1|TRBJ2-1|-|TRBV28
TGTGCCAGCAGTCCCATCGGGACAGGGGGTTACAATGAGCAGTTCTTC
CASSPIGTGGYNEQFF
>-|TRBJ1-2|few|TRBV28
TGTGCCAGCAGTAGCCCTCGGAGGCCCGTGGGCTATGGCTACACCTTC
CASSSPRRPVGYGYTF
>-|TRBJ1-5|-|TRBV3-1/TRBV3-2
TGTGCCAGCAGCCAAGACAGGGTAGGGCAGCCCCAGCATTTT
CASSQDRVGQPQHF
>-|TRBJ1-1|-|TRBV3-1/TRBV3-2
TGTGCCAGCAGCCCATATCCTCGACAGAGCACCCTGAACACTGAAGCTTTCTTT
CASSPYPRQSTLNTEAFF